The rows below give T cell receptor beta chains drawn from one sample of a study of shared clonotypes between healthy human individuals. The protocol was immunoSEQ multiplex PCR, while the TCRdb copy is restricted to in-frame clones and leaves out a portion. The table lists roughly 2 million clones, about 95% of them singletons. Sequencing was done on a sample of naive CD8+ T cells sorted from blood. These receptor sequences come from a man younger than 35 in good health. Each CDR3 is given with its conserved first and last residue. The D gene is left open where the match is weak. The size entry is marked missing in some rows and otherwise reads once, few, many or a size class.

v_call	j_call	d_call	clone_size	cdr3_nt	cdr3_aa
TRBV2	TRBJ2-7	NA	NA	TGTGCCAGCAGGGAAGGCCCGGGACAAGTCTACGAGCAGTACTTC	CASREGPGQVYEQYF
TRBV4-1	TRBJ2-2	NA	NA	TGCGCCAGCAGCCAAGAGGGAGCGGTTATGGTCACCGGGGAGCTGTTTTTT	CASSQEGAVMVTGELFF
TRBV4-3	TRBJ2-3	TRBD2	NA	TGCGCCAGCAGCCAAGATTTGGGACTAGCGGGATCAAGCACAGATACGCAGTATTTT	CASSQDLGLAGSSTDTQYF
TRBV7-9	TRBJ2-5	NA	NA	TGTGCCAGCAGCCGATTCCAATTAGAAGAGACCCAGTACTTC	CASSRFQLEETQYF
TRBV2	TRBJ2-7	NA	NA	TGTGCCACGCGTCTGGGCGCCCTCTCCTACGAGCAGTACTTC	CATRLGALSYEQYF
TRBV2	TRBJ2-7	NA	NA	TGTGCCAGCAGTGAAGGGGCGGGGCACTCCTACGAGCAGTACTTC	CASSEGAGHSYEQYF
TRBV15	TRBJ2-7	TRBD1	NA	TGTGCCACCAGCAGTAGCCGGGACAGGGGGCTATCTTACTACGAGCAGTACTTC	CATSSSRDRGLSYYEQYF
TRBV5-6	TRBJ2-3	NA	NA	TGTGCCAGCAGCTCTACCGGGGCCCTTTTCACAGATACGCAGTATTTT	CASSSTGALFTDTQYF
TRBV15	TRBJ1-5	TRBD1	NA	TGTGCCACCAGCAAAGTGGGGTCCCGGGACAGGGACGATCAGCCCCAGCATTTT	CATSKVGSRDRDDQPQHF
TRBV7-2	TRBJ2-1	TRBD2	NA	TGTGCCAGCAGCCTAGGAGGAATAACGGGGGGGTTATACAATGAGCAGTTCTTC	CASSLGGITGGLYNEQFF
TRBV4-3	TRBJ1-1	NA	NA	TGCGCCAGCAGCCGACTGACAGGAGGGAACACTGAAGCTTTCTTT	CASSRLTGGNTEAFF
TRBV27	TRBJ2-3	NA	NA	TGTGCCAGCAGTTTAGTGGGGCACAGCACAGATACGCAGTATTTT	CASSLVGHSTDTQYF
TRBV6-1	TRBJ2-7	NA	NA	TGTGCCAGCCAATCCTACGAGCAGTACTTC	CASQSYEQYF
TRBV4-1	TRBJ2-1	TRBD2	NA	TGCGCCAGCAGCCTCCTAGCGGGAGGGGGGAATGAGCAGTTCTTC	CASSLLAGGGNEQFF
TRBV15	TRBJ2-7	NA	once	TGTGCCACCAGCCCTCACCCCCGGGAGAACGAGCAGTACTTC	CATSPHPRENEQYF
TRBV7-9	TRBJ2-1	TRBD2	NA	TGTGCCAGCAGCCCGACTAGCGGGGGGGCCAATGAGCAGTTCTTC	CASSPTSGGANEQFF
TRBV5-6	TRBJ2-1	TRBD2	NA	TGTGCCAGCAGCTGGGGACTAGCGGGAGGTAACAATGAGCAGTTCTTC	CASSWGLAGGNNEQFF
TRBV21-1	TRBJ2-5	NA	NA	TGTGCCAGCAGCAAAGAGGGACTAGCGGGAGGGCCGCAAGAGACCCAGTACTTC	CASSKEGLAGGPQETQYF
TRBV9	TRBJ2-1	TRBD2	NA	TGTGCCAGCAGCGTAGACCTAGCGGGAGCTTCCTACAATGAGCAGTTCTTC	CASSVDLAGASYNEQFF
TRBV10-3	TRBJ2-7	TRBD2	NA	TGTGCCATCTCTGCTAGCGGTTTCTCCTACGAGCAGTACTTC	CAISASGFSYEQYF
TRBV30	TRBJ2-3	NA	NA	TGTGCCTGGAGTGTATTGTCGGTTAGCACAGATACGCAGTATTTT	CAWSVLSVSTDTQYF
TRBV9	TRBJ1-2	TRBD1	NA	TGTGCCAGCAGCGAGGGACAGGGGTATGGCTACACCTTC	CASSEGQGYGYTF
TRBV11-2	TRBJ1-1	NA	NA	TGTGCCAGCAGCTTAGTTAGAGGCCGAGGGAACACTGAAGCTTTCTTT	CASSLVRGRGNTEAFF
TRBV28	TRBJ2-3	NA	once	TGTGCCAGCAAGCCTATGGGGGAAGCAGATACGCAGTATTTT	CASKPMGEADTQYF
TRBV5-8	TRBJ2-3	TRBD1	NA	TGTGCCAGCAGCTGGGGACAGGGTACAGATACGCAGTATTTT	CASSWGQGTDTQYF
TRBV27	TRBJ2-7	TRBD1	once	TGTGCCAGCAGTCCGTCCAGGGACAGGGGACACGAGCAGTACTTC	CASSPSRDRGHEQYF
TRBV9	TRBJ2-1	NA	NA	TGTGCCAGCAGCCCCCCAACTAGCTTTCACTACAATGAGCAGTTCTTC	CASSPPTSFHYNEQFF
TRBV5-1	TRBJ2-1	NA	NA	TGCGCCAGCAGCCTGTCGTGGGACAATTACAATGAGCAGTTCTTC	CASSLSWDNYNEQFF
TRBV4-1	TRBJ2-7	NA	NA	TGCGCCAGCAGCCAGAGGGACGGGACCTACGAGCAGTACTTC	CASSQRDGTYEQYF
TRBV7-9	TRBJ2-5	NA	NA	TGTGCCAGCAGCCGGTCTAAGACCCAGTACTTC	CASSRSKTQYF
TRBV7-2	TRBJ2-7	TRBD1	NA	TGTGCCAGCAGCCAGGGACAGAACTACGAGCAGTACTTC	CASSQGQNYEQYF
TRBV4-3	TRBJ1-1	NA	NA	TGCGCCAGCAGCCAAGTAAGTGGGGCTGAAGCTTTCTTT	CASSQVSGAEAFF
TRBV30	TRBJ2-7	NA	NA	TGTGCCTGGGAAACCGGGACGGGCTACGAGCAGTACTTC	CAWETGTGYEQYF
TRBV28	TRBJ1-4	TRBD1	NA	TGTGCCAGCAGCCAAGTACGGACAGGGCTGTATGAAAAACTGTTTTTT	CASSQVRTGLYEKLFF
TRBV6-1	TRBJ2-7	NA	NA	TGTGCCAGCAGTGGATCGGACCGACCTTCTCCTTACGAGCAGTACTTC	CASSGSDRPSPYEQYF
TRBV5-6	TRBJ1-4	NA	NA	TGTGCCAGCAGCCACCGGGACCTCTTTTTT	CASSHRDLFF
TRBV10-3	TRBJ2-7	TRBD1	NA	TGTGCCACCTGTGAAGACAGGGGCTACGAGCAGTACTTC	CATCEDRGYEQYF